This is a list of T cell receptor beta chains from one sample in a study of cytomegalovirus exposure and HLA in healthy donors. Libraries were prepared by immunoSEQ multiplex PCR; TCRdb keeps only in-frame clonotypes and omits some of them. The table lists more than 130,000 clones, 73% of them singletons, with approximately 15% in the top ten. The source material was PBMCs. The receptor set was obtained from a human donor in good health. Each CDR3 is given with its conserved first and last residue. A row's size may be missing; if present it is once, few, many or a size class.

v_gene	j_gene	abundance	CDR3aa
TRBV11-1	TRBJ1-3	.	CASSPRGGGGNTIYF
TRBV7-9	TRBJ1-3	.	CASSSSLGNTIYF
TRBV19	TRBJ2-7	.	CASSIRPGTRAHEQYF
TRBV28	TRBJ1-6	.	CASSLLGSRDSPLHF
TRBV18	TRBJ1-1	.	CASSPLLEAFF
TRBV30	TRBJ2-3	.	CAWSVKWASGLTTDTQYF
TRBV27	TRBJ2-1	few	CASSRGGRDEQFF
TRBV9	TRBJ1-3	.	CASSKQSSGNTIYF
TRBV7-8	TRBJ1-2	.	CASSLSGALYGYTF
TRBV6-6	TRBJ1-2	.	CASRSGYGYTF
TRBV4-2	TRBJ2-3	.	CASSHTRGLGDTQYF
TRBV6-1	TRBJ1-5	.	CASTGDSNQPQHF
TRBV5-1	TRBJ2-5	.	CASKYSSGLAGEETQYF
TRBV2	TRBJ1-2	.	CASKTGINYGYTF
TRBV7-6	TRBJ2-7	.	CASAPGTALYEQYF
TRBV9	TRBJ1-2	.	CASSSGLGQGVGYTF
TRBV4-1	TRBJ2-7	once	CASSQEQGASDEQYF
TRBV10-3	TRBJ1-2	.	CAISGDMANYGYTF
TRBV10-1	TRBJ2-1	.	CASSASGGTEQFF
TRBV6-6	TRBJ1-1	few	CASRRSSGGQNTEAFF
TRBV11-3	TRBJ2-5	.	CASSFPGHQETQYF
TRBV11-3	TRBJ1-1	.	CASSLGTGIEAFF
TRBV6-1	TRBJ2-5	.	CASSPTSGGMETQYF
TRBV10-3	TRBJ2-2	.	CAISVGRGDATGELFF
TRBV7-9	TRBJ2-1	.	CASSSTDYNEQFF
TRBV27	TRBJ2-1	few	CASSLQTGMDYNEQFF
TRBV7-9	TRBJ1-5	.	CASSLSAQINQPQHF
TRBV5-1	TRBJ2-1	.	CASSGGGGIYNEQFF
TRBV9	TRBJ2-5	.	CASSVGDGRNQETQYF
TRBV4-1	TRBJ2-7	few	CASSQGASYEQYF
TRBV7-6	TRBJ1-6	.	CASSSGRGKNSPLHF
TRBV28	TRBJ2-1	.	CASSIAGGYNEQFF
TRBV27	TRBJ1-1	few	CASRVSGRYTEAFF
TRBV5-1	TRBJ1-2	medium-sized	CASSGLRDRGALHGYTF
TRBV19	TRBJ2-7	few	CASTPGGVSSYEQYF
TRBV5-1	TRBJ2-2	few	CASTSPPDSSTGELFF
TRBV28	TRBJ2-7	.	CASSPRGTAYEQYF
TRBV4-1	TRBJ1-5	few	CASSQEARGGQPQHF
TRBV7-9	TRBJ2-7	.	CATTGGTSGTYEQYF
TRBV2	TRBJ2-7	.	CASSDAGEPGSGEQYF
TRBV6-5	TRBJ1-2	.	CASSVGGYGYTF